The 29 T cell receptor beta chains given below trace back to one sample, sequenced in a study of blood T cells in healthy people across ages. Next came a second PCR, run for about 6 to 11 cycles, which used a sample-barcoded 5' primer along with a J-beta primer mix. MiXCR, applied by TCRdb to the 5' RACE reads, yields one record per CDR3 protein. The sample lists approximately 960,000 distinct CDR3 sequences; about 29% were seen once. The same data also contributed to another study, on T cells of mothers and their children.

Sequencing was carried out using blood. The source is a woman in her 40s in good health.

At least ten counts were recorded for this clonotype. Just one base apart from a much larger clone, this may be a read error. The genes are TRBV12-3 or TRBV12-4 and TRBJ1-5, with 7 bases fitting TRBD1. The V segment lost 8 bases and the J segment 7 bases; nucleotides outside the gene matches: 5. The CDR3 loop spans 12 amino acids. The CDR3 sequence is CASRDSGQPQHF. CDR3 DNA sequence: TGTGCCAGCCGGGACAGCGGGCAGCCCCAGCATTTT.

This clonotype occurred many times. V and J are TRBV7-9 and TRBJ2-5; D uncertain. The V end was cut by 1 base, the J end by 5 bases, with 5 bases between. CDR3 length: 12 amino acids. The germline gives CDR1 SEHNR, CDR2 FQNEAQ (reference sequence). CDR3 in DNA: TGTGCCAGCAGCTTAGTGGGTGAGACCCAGTACTTC. Protein: CASSLVGETQYF.

This clonotype was observed many times. CDR3 residues: CASAQEAGGVYEQYF. CDR3 nucleotide sequence: TGTGCCAGCGCGCAGGAAGCGGGGGGTGTATACGAGCAGTACTTC. This sequence joins TRBV28 and TRBJ2-7; 9 bases are a match to TRBD2. The CDR3 runs to 15 residues. Trimming cost V 8 bases and J 4 bases; bases outside gene matches: 12. The V gene's germline CDR1 is MDHEN and CDR2 SYDVKM.

This clonotype was found many times. V gene TRBV6-2 or TRBV6-3 combines with J gene TRBJ2-6; a possible D gene is TRBD1 (6 bases). The CDR3 spans 19 residues. V was trimmed by 0 bases and J by 3 bases, leaving 18 bases between them. CDR1 and CDR2 (germline): MNHEY, SVGEGT. The CDR3 spells CASSYSHRDTVFGANVLTF. DNA for the CDR3: TGTGCCAGCAGTTACTCTCACCGGGACACCGTTTTTGGGGCCAACGTCCTGACTTTC.

This clonotype was picked up a small number of times. The J gene is TRBJ2-1, the V gene TRBV5-1; the D gene is possibly TRBD2 (6 bases). Germline CDR1 and CDR2: SGHRS and YFSETQ. The CDR3 is made up of 21 amino acids. Deletions cut 1 base from V and 0 bases from J, with 26 bases between. CDR3 loop: CASSLTLEDSRSTSSYNEQFF. The CDR3 DNA is TGCGCCAGCAGCTTGACTTTGGAGGATAGTAGATCGACTAGCTCCTACAATGAGCAGTTCTTC.

V is TRBV5-1 and J is TRBJ1-5; no reliable D call. CDR3 length: 14 residues. Germline V gene data show CDR1 as SGHRS and CDR2 as YFSETQ. Trimming stripped 9 bases from V and 4 bases from J, with 17 bases between. The CDR3 here is CAMQTTAANQPQHF. The CDR3 DNA follows: TGCGCCATGCAAACAACGGCAGCTAATCAGCCCCAGCATTTT.

This clonotype has ten or more counts. DNA for the CDR3: TGTGCCAGCACGATCCAAACCCTAGATAGCCCAGATACGCAGTATTTT. This encodes CASTIQTLDSPDTQYF. V is TRBV2 and J is TRBJ2-3; no clear D. This CDR3 contains 16 residues. Trimming cost V 7 bases and J 4 bases, with 21 bases left between them. Germline CDR1 SNHLY, CDR2 FYNNEI.

This chain uses TRBV20-1 with TRBJ2-3; TRBD2 matches 10 bases. The CDR3 is made up of 16 amino acids. V gave up 6 bases and J gave up 2 bases; unmatched junction bases: 11. Germline V lookup: CDR1 DFQATT, CDR2 SNEGSKA (reference sequence). As DNA, the CDR3 is TGCAGTGCAATTATAGCGGGGGGTTTCTACACAGATACGCAGTATTTT. Translation: CSAIIAGGFYTDTQYF.

This clonotype has at least ten counts. The chain is built from TRBV29-1 and TRBJ2-7, with D maybe TRBD1 (5 bases). The CDR3 covers 15 residues. V lost 0 bases to trimming and J lost 0 bases, with 12 bases between them. From germline, CDR1 is SQVTM and CDR2 ANQGSEA. The CDR3 DNA follows: TGCAGCGTTGAAGATGGGCAGGGAAACTCCTACGAGCAGTACTTC. It yields the protein CSVEDGQGNSYEQYF.

Note on this clonotype: This may be a read error, as it is one base from a much larger clone. V and J are TRBV11-1 and TRBJ2-1, with a possible D match to TRBD1 (6 bases). Germline V gene lookup returns CDR1 SGHAT and CDR2 FQDESV (reference sequence). CDR3 size: 13 residues. DNA of the CDR3: TGTGCCAGCAGCTCGGACAGCTACAATGAGCAGGTCTTC. Residues: CASSSDSYNEQVF. The variable domain in full, completed from reference TRBV11-1 and TRBJ2-1, reads EAEVAQSPRYKITEKSQAVAFWCDPISGHATLYWYRQILGQGPELLVQFQDESVVDDSQLPKDRFSAERLKGVDSTLKIQPAELGDSAMYLCASSSDSYNEQVFGPGTRLTVL.

Regarding this clonotype: One end of the junction varies from germline; a read error may be responsible. This chain links TRBV4-3 with TRBJ2-3; TRBD2 matches at 10 bases. Germline V gene data show CDR1 as LGHNA and CDR2 as YSLEER. CDR3 length equals 16 residues. CDR3 in DNA: TGCGCCGGCAGCCAAGAGCGGGGGGGCCGCACAGATACGCAGTATTTT. Its translation is CAGSQERGGRTDTQYF.

This clonotype has more than one count but fewer than ten. At one of its ends the junction is not consistent with the germline gene, which may arise from a read error. The chain employs TRBV7-6 and TRBJ2-5; D is ambiguous. The germline gives CDR1 SGHVS, CDR2 FNYEAQ. This CDR3 is 11 amino acids long. DNA of the CDR3: TGTGCCGGCAGCTTAGACTTGGAGCAGTACTTC. Residues: CAGSLDLEQYF.

In this sample, this clonotype turned up many times. The rearrangement uses TRBV4-3 and TRBJ2-4, with D maybe TRBD2 (5 bases). The CDR3 contains 15 residues. Deletions cut 3 bases from V and 0 bases from J, with 9 bases between. Germline values: CDR1 LGHNA, CDR2 YSLEER. The chain's CDR3 is CASSHTAVAKNIQYF. The CDR3 region has the DNA TGCGCCAGCAGCCACACAGCGGTAGCCAAAAACATTCAGTACTTC.

A note on this clonotype: This could be a read error, since a much larger clone is one nucleotide away. The CDR3 sequence: CATSDRQGYGQYF. Written as DNA, the CDR3 is TGTGCCACCAGTGACCGCCAGGGATACGGGCAGTACTTC. The chain joins TRBV24-1 to TRBJ2-5, with a weak D call TRBD1 (5 bases). This CDR3 has 13 residues. The V end was cut by 4 bases, the J end by 11 bases, with 16 bases between. The germline gives CDR1 KGHDR, CDR2 SFDVKD.

This clonotype was counted a few times. V and J are TRBV20-1 and TRBJ2-2; D ambiguous. The CDR3 is 12 amino acids. With 4 bases removed from V and 2 bases from J, the gap between germline ends came to 5 bases. CDR1 and CDR2 (germline): DFQATT, SNEGSKA (reference sequence). CDR3 in DNA: TGCAGTGCTACCACCAACACCGGGGAGCTGTTTTTT. Encoded protein: CSATTNTGELFF.

Concerning this clonotype: One base away lies a much larger clone, so this may be a sequencing read error. The rearrangement joins TRBV7-2 to TRBJ1-4; TRBD1 matches 8 bases. This CDR3 is 14 amino acids long. The germline V gene has CDR1 SGHTA and CDR2 FQGNSA. The CDR3 is CASSRGQGNEKRFF. DNA for the CDR3: TGTGCCAGCAGCCGTGGACAGGGAAACGAAAAACGGTTTTTT.

This clonotype was recorded many times. The chain employs TRBV6-5 and TRBJ2-7, with D possibly matching TRBD1 (5 bases). The V end was cut by 1 base, the J end by 1 base, with 8 bases between. The CDR3 is 14 amino acids. CDR1 and CDR2 (germline): MNHEY, SVGAGI. CDR3 region: CASSYLAGSYEQYF. Here the CDR3 DNA reads TGTGCCAGCAGTTACTTGGCAGGGTCCTACGAGCAGTACTTC.

The V call is TRBV28, the J call TRBJ2-3; D gene uncertain. Trimming cost V 5 bases and J 1 base, with 10 bases left between them. Germline CDR1 and CDR2: MDHEN and SYDVKM. The CDR3 is 14 amino acids. CDR3 sequence reads: CASSDSDGTDTQYF. The CDR3 DNA is TGTGCCAGCAGTGATTCTGACGGCACAGATACGCAGTATTTT.

Only a few counts were recorded for this clonotype. The chain couples TRBV20-1 to TRBJ2-5; TRBD2 is a possible D gene (6 bases). The CDR3 is made up of 10 amino acids. Trimming left V 7 bases short and J 4 bases short, with 7 bases between. CDR1 is DFQATT, CDR2 SNEGSKA, per germline (reference sequence). The CDR3: CSGTTETQYF. CDR3 nucleotides: TGCAGTGGGACTACAGAGACCCAGTACTTC.

The V gene is TRBV21-1, the J gene TRBJ2-1; the D call in the table, TRBD1, was not verified against the DNA. TRBV21-1 is given as a pseudogene. CDR3 length equals 18 residues. The CDR3 DNA reads TGTGCCAGCAGCAAAGCTGGGGTCGGACAGGGGATGGAGACCGAGCAGTTCTTC. Translating it yields CASSKAGVGQGMETEQFF.

The CDR3 DNA is TGTGCCAGCAGTCCCTGGACAGGGAGCGACAAGTCCTACAATGAGCAGTTCTTC. Its protein is CASSPWTGSDKSYNEQFF. V gene TRBV28 combines with J gene TRBJ2-1; 8 bases align to TRBD1. After removal of 5 bases from V and 1 base from J, the junction contained 13 bases not matched to a gene. From germline, CDR1 is MDHEN and CDR2 SYDVKM. The CDR3 runs 18 residues.

The genes are TRBV5-1 and TRBJ2-5; 9 bases line up with TRBD2. Germline V CDR1 and CDR2: SGHRS, YFSETQ. The CDR3 spans 16 residues. With 4 bases clipped from V and 5 bases from J, the junction kept 12 bases outside the gene matches. CDR3 DNA: TGCGCCAGCAGCCTGGGAGCAAGCGGGGGGTTGGAGACCCAGTACTTC. It codes for CASSLGASGGLETQYF.

This clonotype showed up just a few times. The gene calls are TRBV4-1 and TRBJ1-2; 7 positions match TRBD1. CDR3 length equals 14 residues. Germline V gives CDR1 MGHRA, CDR2 YSYEKL. The V gene end was trimmed by 1 base and the J gene end by 4 bases; junction bases not matched to a gene: 3. CDR3 DNA: TGCGCCAGCAGCCAAGGGGGGACAGTCTATGGCTACACCTTC. This codes for CASSQGGTVYGYTF.

This clonotype came up many times. The J gene is TRBJ1-5, the V gene TRBV2; possible D gene TRBD1, 5 bases. The germline V and J ends were trimmed by 4 bases and 3 bases, with 7 bases remaining between them. CDR1 is SNHLY and CDR2 is FYNNEI in the germline V gene. The CDR3 extends over 13 amino acids. Written as DNA, the CDR3 is TGTGCCAGCAGTGCAGGGTACAATCAGCCCCAGCATTTT. It specifies CASSAGYNQPQHF.

In regard to this clonotype: The junction differs from germline at one of its ends, possibly a read error. The rearrangement joins TRBV20-1 to TRBJ2-5; 8 bases align to TRBD1. The germline V gene encodes CDR1 DFQATT and CDR2 SNEGSKA (reference sequence). This CDR3 contains 14 residues. The DNA for the CDR3 is TGCGGTGCTAGAGGACAGGGCCCACAAGAGACCCAGTACTTT. Translation: CGARGQGPQETQYF.

CDR3 DNA: TGTGCCAGCAGGAAGACAGGGGCAACTTTCTTT. Amino acid sequence: CASRKTGATFF. The rearrangement uses TRBV12-3 or TRBV12-4 and TRBJ1-1; TRBD1 matches 8 bases. This CDR3 is built from 11 residues. Unmatched junction bases numbered 6, after V lost 6 bases and J lost 12 bases.

The chain recombines TRBV12-3 or TRBV12-4 with TRBJ1-2; no reliable D call. The V gene lost 3 bases and the J gene lost 4 bases, with 9 bases spanning the gap. There are 13 residues in the CDR3. The CDR3 nucleotides read TGTGCCAGCAGTTTGAAGTGGAGCTATGGCTACACCTTC. It yields the protein CASSLKWSYGYTF.

The chain carries TRBV12-3 or TRBV12-4 and TRBJ1-1, with D possibly TRBD1 on 6 matching bases. V shed 5 bases and J shed 3 bases, with 16 bases lying between them. This CDR3 spans 15 amino acids. CDR3 loop: CASSVTGNGYTEAFF. Written as DNA, the CDR3 is TGTGCCAGCAGTGTAACAGGGAACGGGTACACTGAAGCTTTCTTT.

The V gene is TRBV20-1, the J gene TRBJ2-3; D remains unclear. The germline CDR1 and CDR2 sequences are DFQATT and SNEGSKA (reference sequence). The CDR3 is 12 amino acids. Trimming shortened V by 2 bases and J by 4 bases, and 7 bases separated the two germline ends. CDR3 DNA: TGCAGTGCTAGACTTAGACCAGATACGCAGTATTTT. Translating it yields CSARLRPDTQYF.